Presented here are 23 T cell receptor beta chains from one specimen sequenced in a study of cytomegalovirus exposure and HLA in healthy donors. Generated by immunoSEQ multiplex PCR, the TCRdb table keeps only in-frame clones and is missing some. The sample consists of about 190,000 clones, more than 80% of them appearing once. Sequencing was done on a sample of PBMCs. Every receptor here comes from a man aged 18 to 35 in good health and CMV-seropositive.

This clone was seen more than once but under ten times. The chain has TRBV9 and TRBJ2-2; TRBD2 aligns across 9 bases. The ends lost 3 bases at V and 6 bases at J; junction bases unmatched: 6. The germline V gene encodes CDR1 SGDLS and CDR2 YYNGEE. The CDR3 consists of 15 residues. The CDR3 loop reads CASSEGAGGSGELFF. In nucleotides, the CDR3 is TGTGCCAGCAGCGAGGGGGCGGGAGGGTCCGGGGAGCTGTTTTTT.

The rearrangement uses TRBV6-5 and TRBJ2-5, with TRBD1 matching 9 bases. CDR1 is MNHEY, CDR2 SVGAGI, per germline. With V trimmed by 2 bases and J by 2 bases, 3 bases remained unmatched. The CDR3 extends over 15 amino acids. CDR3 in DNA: TGTGCCAGCAGTTACGGGGACAGGGAACAAGAGACCCAGTACTTC. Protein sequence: CASSYGDREQETQYF.

In DNA form, the CDR3 reads TGCGCCAGCAGCCAAGATAGGGCGGGTCAGCCCCAGCATTTT. Amino acid sequence: CASSQDRAGQPQHF. V is TRBV4-3 and J is TRBJ1-5; D gene unclear. The CDR3 is made up of 14 amino acids. The germline CDR1 and CDR2 sequences are LGHNA and YSLEER. V gave up 0 bases and J gave up 6 bases, with 9 bases separating them.

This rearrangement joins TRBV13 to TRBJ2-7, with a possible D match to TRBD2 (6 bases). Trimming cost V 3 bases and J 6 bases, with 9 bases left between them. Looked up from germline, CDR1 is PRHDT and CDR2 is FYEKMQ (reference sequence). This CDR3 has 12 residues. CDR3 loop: CASSFGGGEQYF. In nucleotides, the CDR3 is TGTGCCAGCAGCTTCGGGGGAGGCGAGCAGTACTTC.

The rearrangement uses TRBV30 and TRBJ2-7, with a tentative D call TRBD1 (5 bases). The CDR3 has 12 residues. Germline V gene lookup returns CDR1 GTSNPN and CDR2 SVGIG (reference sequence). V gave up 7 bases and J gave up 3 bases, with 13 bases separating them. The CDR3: CASSGSGYEQYF. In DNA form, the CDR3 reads TGTGCCTCATCAGGGTCAGGCTACGAGCAGTACTTC. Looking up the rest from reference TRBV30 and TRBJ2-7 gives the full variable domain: SQTIHQWPATLVQPVGSPLSLECTVEGTSNPNLYWYRQAAGRGLQLLFYSVGIGQISSEVPQNLSASRPQDRQFILSSKKLLLSDSGFYLCASSGSGYEQYFGPGTRLTVT.

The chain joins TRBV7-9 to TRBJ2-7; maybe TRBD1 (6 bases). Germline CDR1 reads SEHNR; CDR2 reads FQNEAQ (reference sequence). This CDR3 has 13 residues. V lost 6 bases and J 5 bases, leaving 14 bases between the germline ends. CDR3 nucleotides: TGTGCCAGCAGTACAGGGCAGGGAAACGAGCAGTACTTC. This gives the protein CASSTGQGNEQYF.

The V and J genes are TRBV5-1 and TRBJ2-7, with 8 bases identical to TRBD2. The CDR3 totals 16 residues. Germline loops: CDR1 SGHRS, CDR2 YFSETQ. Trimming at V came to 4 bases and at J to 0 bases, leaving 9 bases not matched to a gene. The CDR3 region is CASSLRTGTSSYEQYF. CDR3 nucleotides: TGCGCCAGCAGCCTACGTACCGGGACTAGCTCCTACGAGCAGTACTTC.

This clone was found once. The CDR3: CASSHSEGLYEQYF. The CDR3 DNA follows: TGTGCCAGCAGCCACTCGGAGGGACTCTACGAGCAGTACTTC. This rearrangement joins TRBV4-2 to TRBJ2-7; tentatively, D is TRBD2 (6 bases). V was clipped by 3 bases and J by 3 bases, with 12 bases between them. The CDR3 totals 14 residues. Germline lookup yields CDR1 LGHNA and CDR2 YNFKEQ.

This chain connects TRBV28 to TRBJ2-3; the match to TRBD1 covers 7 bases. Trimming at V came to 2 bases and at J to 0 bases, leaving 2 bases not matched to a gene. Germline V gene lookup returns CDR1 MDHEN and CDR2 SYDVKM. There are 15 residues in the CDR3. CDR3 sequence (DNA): TGTGCCAGCAGTTTAGGGACAGCTAGCACAGATACGCAGTATTTT. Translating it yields CASSLGTASTDTQYF.

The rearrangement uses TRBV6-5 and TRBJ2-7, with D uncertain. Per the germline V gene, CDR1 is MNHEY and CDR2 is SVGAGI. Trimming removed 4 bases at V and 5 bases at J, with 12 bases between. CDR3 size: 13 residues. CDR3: CASSSSVVDEQYF. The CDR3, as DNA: TGTGCCAGCAGTTCGTCGGTTGTGGACGAGCAGTACTTC.

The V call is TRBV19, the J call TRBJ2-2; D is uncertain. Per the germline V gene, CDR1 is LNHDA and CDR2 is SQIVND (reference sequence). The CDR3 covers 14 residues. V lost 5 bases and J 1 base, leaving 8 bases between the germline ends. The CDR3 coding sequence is TGTGCCAGTAGTGGATACAGGAACACCGGGGAGCTGTTTTTT. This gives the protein CASSGYRNTGELFF.

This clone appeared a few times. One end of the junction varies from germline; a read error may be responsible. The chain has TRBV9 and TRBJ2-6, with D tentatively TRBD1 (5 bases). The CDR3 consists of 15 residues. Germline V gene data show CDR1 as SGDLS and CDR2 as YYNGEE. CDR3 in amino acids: CASSGLGAVDSTPFF. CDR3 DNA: TGTGCCAGCAGTGGCTTAGGTGCGGTTGACAGTACCCCCTTCTTC.

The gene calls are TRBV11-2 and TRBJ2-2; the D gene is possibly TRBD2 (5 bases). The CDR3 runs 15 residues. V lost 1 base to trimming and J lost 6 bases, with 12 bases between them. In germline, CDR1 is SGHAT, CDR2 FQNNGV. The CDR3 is CASSLGPEGSGELFF. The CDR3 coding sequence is TGTGCCAGCAGCTTAGGCCCCGAGGGTTCCGGGGAGCTGTTTTTT.

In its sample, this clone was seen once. CDR3 sequence reads: CAGGAGESYNEQFF. The CDR3, as DNA: TGTGCCGGCGGGGCGGGAGAGTCCTACAATGAGCAGTTCTTC. This chain uses TRBV7-2 with TRBJ2-1, with TRBD2 matching 7 bases. CDR1 SGHTA and CDR2 FQGNSA come from the germline V gene. The CDR3 length is 14 residues. V was pared by 11 bases and J by 1 base, with 8 bases of the junction left unmatched.

CDR3 coding DNA: TGCGCCAGCAGCTTGGTACAAATTAACACTGAAGCTTTCTTT. It yields the protein CASSLVQINTEAFF. The chain carries TRBV5-1 and TRBJ1-1, with D uncertain. V was trimmed by 0 bases and J by 2 bases, leaving 8 bases between them. Germline V gene lookup returns CDR1 SGHRS and CDR2 YFSETQ. CDR3 length equals 14 residues.

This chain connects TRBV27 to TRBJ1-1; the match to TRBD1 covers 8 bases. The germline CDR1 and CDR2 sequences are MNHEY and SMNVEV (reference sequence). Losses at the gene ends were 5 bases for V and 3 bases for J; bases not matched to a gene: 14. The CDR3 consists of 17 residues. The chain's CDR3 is CASSPRQGPPVDTEAFF. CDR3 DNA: TGTGCCAGCAGTCCTAGACAGGGGCCGCCGGTTGACACTGAAGCTTTCTTT.

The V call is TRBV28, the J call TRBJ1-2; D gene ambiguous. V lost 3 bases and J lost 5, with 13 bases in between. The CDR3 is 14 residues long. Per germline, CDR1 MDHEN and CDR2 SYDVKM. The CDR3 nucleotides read TGTGCCAGCAGTTTGGGCGGGGAGGGATATGGCTACACCTTC. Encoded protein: CASSLGGEGYGYTF.

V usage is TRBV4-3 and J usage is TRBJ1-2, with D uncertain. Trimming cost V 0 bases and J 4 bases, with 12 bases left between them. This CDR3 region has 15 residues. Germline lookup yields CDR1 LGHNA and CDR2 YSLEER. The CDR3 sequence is CASSQDLSGSYGYTF. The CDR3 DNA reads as TGCGCCAGCAGCCAAGATTTATCCGGTAGCTATGGCTACACCTTC.

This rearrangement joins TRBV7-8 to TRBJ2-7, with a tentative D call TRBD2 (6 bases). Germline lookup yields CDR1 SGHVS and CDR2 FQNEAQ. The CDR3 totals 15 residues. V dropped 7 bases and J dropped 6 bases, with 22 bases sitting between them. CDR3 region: CASTPREPELGEQYF. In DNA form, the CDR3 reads TGTGCCAGCACCCCCCGGGAGCCGGAATTAGGCGAGCAGTACTTC.

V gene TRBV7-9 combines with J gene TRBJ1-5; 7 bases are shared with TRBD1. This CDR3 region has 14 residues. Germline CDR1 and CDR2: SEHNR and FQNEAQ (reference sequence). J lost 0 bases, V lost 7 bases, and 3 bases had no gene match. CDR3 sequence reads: CASTRDSSNQPQHF. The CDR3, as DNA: TGTGCCAGCACCCGGGACAGTAGCAATCAGCCCCAGCATTTT. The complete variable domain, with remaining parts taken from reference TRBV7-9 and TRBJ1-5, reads DTGVSQNPRHKITKRGQNVTFRCDPISEHNRLYWYRQTLGQGPEFLTYFQNEAQLEKSRLLSDRFSAERPKGSFSTLEIQRTEQGDSAMYLCASTRDSSNQPQHFGDGTRLSIL.

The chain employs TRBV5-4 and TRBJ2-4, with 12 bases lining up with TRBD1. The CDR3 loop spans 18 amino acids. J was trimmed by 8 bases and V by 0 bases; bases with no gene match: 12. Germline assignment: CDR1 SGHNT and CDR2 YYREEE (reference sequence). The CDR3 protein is CASSLGLPGQGAVDIQYF. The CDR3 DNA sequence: TGTGCCAGCAGCTTGGGCCTCCCGGGACAGGGGGCGGTAGACATTCAGTACTTC.

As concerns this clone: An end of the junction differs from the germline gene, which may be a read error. For the CDR3, the DNA is TGTGCCAGCAGAGAAGGTACAGAGCAGTACTTC. Amino acids: CASREGTEQYF. The chain carries TRBV2 and TRBJ2-7; the D is unclear. The CDR3 totals 11 residues. Per germline, CDR1 SNHLY and CDR2 FYNNEI.

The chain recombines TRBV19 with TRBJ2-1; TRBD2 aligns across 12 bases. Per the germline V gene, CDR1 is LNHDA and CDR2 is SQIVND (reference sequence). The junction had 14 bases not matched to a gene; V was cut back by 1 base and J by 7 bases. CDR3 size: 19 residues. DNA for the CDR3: TGTGCCAGTAGTATAGTGGCCCCGTCACTAGCGGGAGGTAGGAATGAGCAGTTCTTC. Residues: CASSIVAPSLAGGRNEQFF.